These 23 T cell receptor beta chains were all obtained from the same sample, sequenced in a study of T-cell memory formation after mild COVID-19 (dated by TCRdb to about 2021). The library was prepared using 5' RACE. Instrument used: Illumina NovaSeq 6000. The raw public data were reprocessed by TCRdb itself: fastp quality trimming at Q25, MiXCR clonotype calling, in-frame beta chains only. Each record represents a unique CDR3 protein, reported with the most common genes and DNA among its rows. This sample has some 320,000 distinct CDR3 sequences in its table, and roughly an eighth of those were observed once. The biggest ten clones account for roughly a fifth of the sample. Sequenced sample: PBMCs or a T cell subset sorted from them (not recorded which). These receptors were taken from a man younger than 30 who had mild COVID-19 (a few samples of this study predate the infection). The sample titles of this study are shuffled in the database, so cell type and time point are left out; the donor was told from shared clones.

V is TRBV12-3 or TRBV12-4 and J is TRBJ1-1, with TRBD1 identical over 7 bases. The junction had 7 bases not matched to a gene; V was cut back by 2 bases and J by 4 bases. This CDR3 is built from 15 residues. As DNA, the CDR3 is TGTGCCAGCAGTTTACAGCGGGGACAGATCACTGAAGCTTTCTTT. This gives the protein CASSLQRGQITEAFF.

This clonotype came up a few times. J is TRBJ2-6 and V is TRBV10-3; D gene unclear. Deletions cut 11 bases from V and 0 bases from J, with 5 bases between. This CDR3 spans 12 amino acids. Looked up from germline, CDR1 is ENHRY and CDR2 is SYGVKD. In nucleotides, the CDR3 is TGTGCCGTCCACTCTGGGGCCAACGTCCTGACTTTC. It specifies CAVHSGANVLTF.

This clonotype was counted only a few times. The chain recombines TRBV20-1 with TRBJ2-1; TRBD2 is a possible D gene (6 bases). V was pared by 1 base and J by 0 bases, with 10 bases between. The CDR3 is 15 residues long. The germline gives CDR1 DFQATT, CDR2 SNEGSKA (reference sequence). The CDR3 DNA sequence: TGCAGTGCTAGAGTAGACGGGAGCTCCTACAATGAGCAGTTCTTC. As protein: CSARVDGSSYNEQFF.

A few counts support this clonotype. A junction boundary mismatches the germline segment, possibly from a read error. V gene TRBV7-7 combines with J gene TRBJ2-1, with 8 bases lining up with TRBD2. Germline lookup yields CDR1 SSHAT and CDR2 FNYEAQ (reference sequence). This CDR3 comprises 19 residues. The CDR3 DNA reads TGTGCTAGCAGCCCCCGCGGGAGGCGGCGGGGTTTCCCCTTTTGCGAGCAGTTCTTC. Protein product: CASSPRGRRRGFPFCEQFF. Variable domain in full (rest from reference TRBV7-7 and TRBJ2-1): GAGVSQSPRYKVTKRGQDVTLRCDPISSHATLYWYQQALGQGPEFLTYFNYEAQPDKSGLPSDRFSAERPEGSISTLTIQRTEQRDSAMYRCASSPRGRRRGFPFCEQFFGPGTRLTVL.

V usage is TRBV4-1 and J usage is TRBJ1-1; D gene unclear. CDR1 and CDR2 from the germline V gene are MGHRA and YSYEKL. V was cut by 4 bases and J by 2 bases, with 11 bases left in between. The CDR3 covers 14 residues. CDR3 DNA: TGCGCCAGCAGCCCTAGATATTCCAACACTGAAGCTTTCTTT. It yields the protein CASSPRYSNTEAFF.

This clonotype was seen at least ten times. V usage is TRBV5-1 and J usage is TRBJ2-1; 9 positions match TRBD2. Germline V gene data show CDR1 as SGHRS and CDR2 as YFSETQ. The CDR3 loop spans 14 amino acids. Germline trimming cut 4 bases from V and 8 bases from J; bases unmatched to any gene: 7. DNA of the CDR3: TGCGCCAGCAGCAGTAGCGGGGGTAGCGATGAGCAGTTCTTC. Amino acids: CASSSSGGSDEQFF.

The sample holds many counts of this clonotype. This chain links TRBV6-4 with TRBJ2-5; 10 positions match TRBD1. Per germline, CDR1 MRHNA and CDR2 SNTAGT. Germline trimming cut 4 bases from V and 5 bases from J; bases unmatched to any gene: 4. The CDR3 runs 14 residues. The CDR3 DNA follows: TGTGCCAGCAGTGCGACAGGGGGCGCGGAGACCCAGTACTTC. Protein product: CASSATGGAETQYF.

CDR3 region: CASSLAAGNTEAFF. CDR3 coding DNA: TGTGCCAGCAGCTTAGCCGCGGGGAACACTGAAGCTTTCTTT. This sequence joins TRBV7-8 and TRBJ1-1, with D uncertain. From germline, CDR1 is SGHVS and CDR2 FQNEAQ. V shed 0 bases and J shed 1 base, with 6 bases lying between them. The CDR3 covers 14 residues.

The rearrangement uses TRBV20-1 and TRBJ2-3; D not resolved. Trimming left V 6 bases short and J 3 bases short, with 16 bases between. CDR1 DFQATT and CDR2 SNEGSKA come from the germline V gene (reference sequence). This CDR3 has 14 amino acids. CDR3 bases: TGCAGTGCCTCCCCAGGTTCACGAACAGATACGCAGTATTTT. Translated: CSASPGSRTDTQYF.

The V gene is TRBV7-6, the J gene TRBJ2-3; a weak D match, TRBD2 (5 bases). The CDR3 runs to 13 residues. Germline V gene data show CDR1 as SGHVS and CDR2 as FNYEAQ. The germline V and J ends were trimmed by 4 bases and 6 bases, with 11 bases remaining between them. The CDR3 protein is CASSSRTRDTQYF. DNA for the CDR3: TGTGCCAGCAGCTCCCGGACTCGGGATACGCAGTATTTT.

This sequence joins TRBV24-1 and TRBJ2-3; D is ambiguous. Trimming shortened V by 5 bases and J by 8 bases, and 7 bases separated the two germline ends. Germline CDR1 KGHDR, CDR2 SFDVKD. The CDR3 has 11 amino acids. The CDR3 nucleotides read TGTGCCACCAGTGGAGCATCTACGCAGTATTTT. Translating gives CATSGASTQYF.

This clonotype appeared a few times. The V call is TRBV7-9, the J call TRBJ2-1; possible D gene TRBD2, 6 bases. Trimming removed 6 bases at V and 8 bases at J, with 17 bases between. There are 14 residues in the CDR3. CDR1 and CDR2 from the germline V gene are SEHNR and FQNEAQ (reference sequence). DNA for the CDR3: TGTGCCAGCAGACTACCTCGGGGGTCGCATGAGCAGTTCTTC. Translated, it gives CASRLPRGSHEQFF. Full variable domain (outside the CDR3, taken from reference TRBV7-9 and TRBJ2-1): DTGVSQNPRHKITKRGQNVTFRCDPISEHNRLYWYRQTLGQGPEFLTYFQNEAQLEKSRLLSDRFSAERPKGSFSTLEIQRTEQGDSAMYLCASRLPRGSHEQFFGPGTRLTVL.

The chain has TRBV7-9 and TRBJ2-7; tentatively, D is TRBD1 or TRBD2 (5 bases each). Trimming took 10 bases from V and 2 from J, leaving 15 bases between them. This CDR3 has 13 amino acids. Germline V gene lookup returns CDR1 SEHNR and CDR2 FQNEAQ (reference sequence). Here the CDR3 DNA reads TGTGCCACCCAAAGCCCGGGGCCCTACGAGCAGTACTTC. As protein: CATQSPGPYEQYF.

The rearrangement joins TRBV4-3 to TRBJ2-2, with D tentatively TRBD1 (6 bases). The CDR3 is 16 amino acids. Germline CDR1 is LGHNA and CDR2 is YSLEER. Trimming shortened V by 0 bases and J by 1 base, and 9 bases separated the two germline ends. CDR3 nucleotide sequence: TGCGCCAGCAGCCAAGAGCAGGGACAGAACACCGGGGAGCTGTTTTTT. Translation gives CASSQEQGQNTGELFF.

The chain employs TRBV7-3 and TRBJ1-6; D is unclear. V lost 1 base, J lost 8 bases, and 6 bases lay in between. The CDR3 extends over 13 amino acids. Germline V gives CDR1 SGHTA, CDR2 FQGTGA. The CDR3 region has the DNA TGTGCCAGCAGCTTAAGGCAGGATTCACCCCTCCACTTT. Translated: CASSLRQDSPLHF.

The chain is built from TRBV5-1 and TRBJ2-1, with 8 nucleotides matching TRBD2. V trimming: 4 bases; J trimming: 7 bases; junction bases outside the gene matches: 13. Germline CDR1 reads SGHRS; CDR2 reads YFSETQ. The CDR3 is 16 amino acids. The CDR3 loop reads CASSVAVAGGQNEQFF. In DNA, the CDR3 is TGCGCCAGCAGCGTCGCCGTTGCGGGGGGTCAAAATGAGCAGTTCTTC.

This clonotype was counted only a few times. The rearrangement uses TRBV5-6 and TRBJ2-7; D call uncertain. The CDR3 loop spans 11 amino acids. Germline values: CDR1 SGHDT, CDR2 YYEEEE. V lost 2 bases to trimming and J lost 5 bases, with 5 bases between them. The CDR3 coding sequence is TGTGCCAGCAGCTTTAAGGACGAGCAGTACGTC. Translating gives CASSFKDEQYV.

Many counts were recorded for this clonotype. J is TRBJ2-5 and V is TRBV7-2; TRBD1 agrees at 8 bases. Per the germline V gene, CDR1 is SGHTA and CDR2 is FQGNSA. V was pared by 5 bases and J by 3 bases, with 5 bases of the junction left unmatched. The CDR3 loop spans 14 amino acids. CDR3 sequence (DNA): TGTGCCAGCAGCGTGGACAGGGTGGAAGAGACCCAGTACTTC. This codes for CASSVDRVEETQYF.

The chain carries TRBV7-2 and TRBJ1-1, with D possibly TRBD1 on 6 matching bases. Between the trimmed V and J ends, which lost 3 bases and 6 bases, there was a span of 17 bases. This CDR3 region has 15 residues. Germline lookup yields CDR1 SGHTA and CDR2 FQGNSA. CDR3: CASSFLPGQGSEAFF. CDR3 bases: TGTGCCAGCAGCTTTTTACCTGGGCAGGGGTCTGAAGCTTTCTTT.

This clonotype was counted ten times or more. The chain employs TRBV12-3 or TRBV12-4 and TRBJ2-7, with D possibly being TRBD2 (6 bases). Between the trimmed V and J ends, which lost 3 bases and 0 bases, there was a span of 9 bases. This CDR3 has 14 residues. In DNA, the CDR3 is TGTGCCAGCAGTTTGGGGGGAAACTCCTACGAGCAGTACTTC. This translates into CASSLGGNSYEQYF.

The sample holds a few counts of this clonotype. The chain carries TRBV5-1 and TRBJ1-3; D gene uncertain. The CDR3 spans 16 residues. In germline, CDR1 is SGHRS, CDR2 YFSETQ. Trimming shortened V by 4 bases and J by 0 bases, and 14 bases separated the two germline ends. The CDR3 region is CASSPEVVNSGNTIYF. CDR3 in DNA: TGCGCCAGCAGCCCTGAGGTCGTAAACTCTGGAAACACCATATATTTT.

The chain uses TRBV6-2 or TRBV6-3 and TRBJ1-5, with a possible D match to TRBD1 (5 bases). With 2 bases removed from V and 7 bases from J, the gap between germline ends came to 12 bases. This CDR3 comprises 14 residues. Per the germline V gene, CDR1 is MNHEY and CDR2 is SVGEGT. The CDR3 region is CASSYPLRDQPQHF. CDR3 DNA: TGTGCCAGCAGTTACCCCTTACGGGACCAGCCCCAGCATTTT.

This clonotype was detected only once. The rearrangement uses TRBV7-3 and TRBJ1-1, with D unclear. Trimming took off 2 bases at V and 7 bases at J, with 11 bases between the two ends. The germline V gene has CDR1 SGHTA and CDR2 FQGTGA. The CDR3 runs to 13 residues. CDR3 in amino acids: CASSLPARSEAFF. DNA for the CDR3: TGTGCCAGCAGCTTACCCGCTCGGAGTGAAGCTTTCTTT.